The 18 T cell receptor beta chains in this list originate from one sample, sequenced in a study of cytomegalovirus exposure and HLA in healthy donors (dated by TCRdb to about 2017). The library was built by means of the immunoSEQ multiplex PCR assay. The clones in this table, taken by TCRdb from immuneACCESS, are in-frame only. Not every clone is retained; where verified, under half of the shortfall comes from an unresolved V gene, and the cause of the rest is unknown. Recorded for this sample are 240,000 or so clones; 86% of them occurred a single time. Around 1.3% of the sample is in the top ten clones. Specimen: PBMCs. All receptors derive from a woman aged 30 to 39 in good health and CMV-seropositive.

This rearrangement joins TRBV27 to TRBJ2-1, with D tentatively TRBD2 (5 bases). Trimming shortened V by 1 base and J by 2 bases, and 21 bases separated the two germline ends. Germline loops: CDR1 MNHEY, CDR2 SMNVEV (reference sequence). The CDR3 is 19 residues long. The CDR3 DNA follows: TGTGCCAGCAGTTTATTTCGGATTGGGTACGCGGAGGCCTACAATGAGCAGTTCTTC. Translating gives CASSLFRIGYAEAYNEQFF.

The rearrangement joins TRBV15 to TRBJ2-7; D is undetermined. V lost 0 bases and J lost 0, with 12 bases in between. CDR3 length: 16 residues. Germline loops: CDR1 LNHNV, CDR2 YYDKDF (reference sequence). The CDR3 reads CATSRELTSSSYEQYF. CDR3 bases: TGTGCCACCAGCAGAGAACTTACCTCGAGCTCCTACGAGCAGTACTTC.

This sequence joins TRBV6-5 and TRBJ1-5; D is perhaps TRBD1 (5 bases). This CDR3 comprises 14 residues. Per germline, CDR1 MNHEY and CDR2 SVGAGI. The V end was cut by 3 bases, the J end by 6 bases, with 12 bases between. DNA of the CDR3: TGTGCCAGCAGTTATTCAGGGTATAGTCAGCCCCAGCATTTT. It specifies CASSYSGYSQPQHF.

The J gene is TRBJ2-1, the V gene TRBV28; TRBD1 matches at 9 bases. V lost 5 bases and J lost 5; bases outside the gene matches: 7. The CDR3 consists of 15 residues. Germline V CDR1 and CDR2: MDHEN, SYDVKM. The CDR3 sequence: CASSPPGTGNNEQFF. CDR3 coding DNA: TGTGCCAGCAGTCCTCCCGGGACAGGGAACAATGAGCAGTTCTTC.

In its sample, this clone was seen once. The genes are TRBV7-2 and TRBJ2-1; 7 bases are a match to TRBD1. The trim removed 1 base at V and 13 bases at J, leaving 16 bases unmatched. The CDR3 totals 16 residues. Per germline, CDR1 SGHTA and CDR2 FQGNSA. The CDR3: CASSLGAQGVGVAQFF. In DNA form, the CDR3 reads TGTGCCAGCAGCTTAGGAGCCCAGGGGGTTGGAGTCGCACAGTTCTTC.

This clone was observed a handful of times. This chain uses TRBV7-2 with TRBJ1-5; D unresolved. CDR3 length: 13 amino acids. The V and J ends lost 5 bases and 0 bases respectively, with 5 bases between them. Germline CDR1 reads SGHTA; CDR2 reads FQGNSA. The CDR3 here is CASSPVSNQPQHF. The DNA for the CDR3 is TGTGCCAGCAGCCCAGTTAGCAATCAGCCCCAGCATTTT.

The chain employs TRBV30 and TRBJ1-1; the D is unclear. The CDR3 covers 14 residues. V lost 0 bases, J lost 0 bases, and 8 bases lay in between. Germline V gene data show CDR1 as GTSNPN and CDR2 as SVGIG (reference sequence). The CDR3 is CAWSVPGMNTEAFF. CDR3 sequence (DNA): TGTGCCTGGAGTGTACCAGGAATGAACACTGAAGCTTTCTTT.

This chain joins TRBV10-3 and TRBJ1-1, with D possibly being TRBD1 (5 bases). Germline values: CDR1 ENHRY, CDR2 SYGVKD. The CDR3 covers 11 residues. The V gene lost 10 bases and the J gene lost 5 bases, with 11 bases spanning the gap. The CDR3 spells CATQGGTEAFF. The CDR3 nucleotides are TGTGCCACCCAGGGAGGGACTGAAGCTTTCTTT.

The chain links TRBV7-9 to TRBJ1-5, with TRBD1 identical over 7 bases. This CDR3 has 13 residues. CDR1 and CDR2 (germline): SEHNR, FQNEAQ (reference sequence). V was clipped by 5 bases and J by 8 bases; unmatched bases: 6. The CDR3 spells CASSPNTGEPQHF. The CDR3 DNA is TGTGCCAGCAGCCCCAATACAGGGGAGCCCCAGCATTTT. Drawing the rest from reference TRBV7-9 and TRBJ1-5, the complete variable domain is DTGVSQNPRHKITKRGQNVTFRCDPISEHNRLYWYRQTLGQGPEFLTYFQNEAQLEKSRLLSDRFSAERPKGSFSTLEIQRTEQGDSAMYLCASSPNTGEPQHFGDGTRLSIL.

This clone has just one count. The chain carries TRBV15 and TRBJ1-4; 9 bases are shared with TRBD1. Germline assignment: CDR1 LNHNV and CDR2 YYDKDF (reference sequence). The J segment lost 7 bases and the V segment lost 5 bases, leaving 11 bases of the junction unmatched. The CDR3 totals 16 residues. The CDR3 sequence is CATSGLQGALVEKLFF. CDR3 nucleotide sequence: TGTGCCACCAGCGGGTTACAGGGGGCGCTGGTTGAAAAACTGTTTTTT.

The chain has TRBV27 and TRBJ1-2; 8 nucleotides match TRBD1. The CDR3 has 14 amino acids. CDR1 MNHEY and CDR2 SMNVEV come from the germline V gene (reference sequence). V was clipped by 5 bases and J by 8 bases; unmatched bases: 10. In DNA, the CDR3 is TGTGCCAGCAGTAACCCAGGGGGCGCGGGAGGCTACACCTTC. It encodes CASSNPGGAGGYTF.

The chain is built from TRBV5-4 and TRBJ2-4; 8 bases match TRBD1. The CDR3 spans 14 residues. CDR1 is SGHNT and CDR2 is YYREEE in the germline V gene (reference sequence). Trimming removed 6 bases from V and 3 bases from J; junction bases left unmatched: 5. The CDR3 protein is CASTTGGNKNIQYF. CDR3 DNA: TGTGCCAGCACCACAGGGGGTAACAAAAACATTCAGTACTTC.

The chain combines TRBV14 with TRBJ1-1; 7 nucleotides match TRBD1. V was clipped by 4 bases and J by 0 bases; unmatched bases: 2. Germline V gene sequence: CDR1 SGHDN, CDR2 FVKESK. The CDR3 has 14 amino acids. DNA of the CDR3: TGTGCCAGCAGCCGAGGGGGCCTGAACACTGAAGCTTTCTTT. Encoded protein: CASSRGGLNTEAFF.

In its sample, this clone was seen once. The chain joins TRBV7-9 to TRBJ1-4, with D hard to call. Germline CDR1 is SEHNR and CDR2 is FQNEAQ (reference sequence). The CDR3 has 15 amino acids. Trimming pared 4 bases from V and 5 bases from J, leaving 14 bases between. CDR3 amino acids: CASSSLGVPNEKLFF. CDR3 sequence (DNA): TGTGCCAGCAGCTCTCTCGGGGTACCAAATGAAAAACTGTTTTTT.

The CDR3 DNA reads TGTGCCAGCAGCGGGGGACGGGGGTACCAAGAGACCCAGTACTTC. As protein: CASSGGRGYQETQYF. The rearrangement joins TRBV9 to TRBJ2-5; D perhaps matches TRBD2 (6 bases). V lost 3 bases to trimming and J lost 0 bases, with 12 bases between them. The length of the CDR3 is 15 residues. Germline lookup yields CDR1 SGDLS and CDR2 YYNGEE.

CDR3 nucleotides: TGTGCCAGCAGTGCTCCTCCGGGACTAGCGGGAGAGGAGCTGTTTTTT. Protein product: CASSAPPGLAGEELFF. The chain couples TRBV6-1 to TRBJ2-2; 14 nucleotides match TRBD2. The J segment lost 10 bases and the V segment lost 4 bases, leaving 8 bases of the junction unmatched. Looked up from germline, CDR1 is MNHNS and CDR2 is SASEGT. This CDR3 is built from 16 residues.

The chain couples TRBV9 to TRBJ2-3, with D perhaps matching TRBD2 (6 bases). The germline V and J ends were trimmed by 0 bases and 3 bases, with 11 bases remaining between them. Germline V gives CDR1 SGDLS, CDR2 YYNGEE. CDR3 size: 15 residues. For the CDR3, the DNA is TGTGCCAGCAGCGTAGGGACTACCCGGACAGATACGCAGTATTTT. It is translated as CASSVGTTRTDTQYF. Looking up the rest from reference TRBV9 and TRBJ2-3 gives the full variable domain: DSGVTQTPKHLITATGQRVTLRCSPRSGDLSVYWYQQSLDQGLQFLIQYYNGEERAKGNILERFSAQQFPDLHSELNLSSLELGDSALYFCASSVGTTRTDTQYFGPGTRLTVL.

The chain employs TRBV5-1 and TRBJ2-2, with D perhaps matching TRBD2 (6 bases). This CDR3 is built from 17 residues. Germline V gene sequence: CDR1 SGHRS, CDR2 YFSETQ. V was clipped by 1 base and J by 3 bases, with 16 bases between them. The CDR3 loop is CASSLQGLGRHTGELFF. The CDR3, as DNA: TGCGCCAGCAGCTTGCAGGGACTGGGCAGGCACACCGGGGAGCTGTTTTTT.